The rows below give T cell receptor beta chains drawn from one sample of a study of T cells in Graves' hyperthyroidism and ophthalmopathy. TCRdb processed the multiplex PCR reads anew with MiXCR; each CDR3 protein has one entry. The sample lists more than 300,000 distinct CDR3 sequences, approximately 15% occurring once. Material for sequencing was blood. The receptors come from a woman under 40 with Graves' hyperthyroidism. Both conserved end residues are part of each CDR3. A D gene is named only where the DNA matches it firmly. The size of a clone is reported for some rows only, either as once, few or many, or as a class for expanded clones.

D gene	clone size	V gene	J gene	CDR3 DNA	CDR3 protein
NA	NA	TRBV3-1	TRBJ1-4	TGTGCCAGCAGCCGACAACAGGGTAGCGGTGAAAAACTGTTTTTT	CASSRQQGSGEKLFF
TRBD1	few	TRBV6-1	TRBJ1-5	TGTGCCAGCAGTGGGCCAGGGGGCAGTCAGCCCCAGCATTTT	CASSGPGGSQPQHF
TRBD1	NA	TRBV19	TRBJ2-1	TGTGCCAGTAGCCTAGACGGGACAGGGCTCAATGAGCAGTTCTTC	CASSLDGTGLNEQFF
NA	NA	TRBV7-2	TRBJ2-1	TGTGCCAGCAGCTCCCAGCGGGTTAGCTCCTACAATGAGCAGTTCTTC	CASSSQRVSSYNEQFF
TRBD1	once	TRBV7-9	TRBJ2-1	TGTGCCAGCAGCGAGGGACAGGGGAAGAACAATGAGCAGTTCTTC	CASSEGQGKNNEQFF
TRBD1	NA	TRBV10-2	TRBJ1-4	TGCGCCAGCAGAGACATCCGGGACAGCAATGAAAAACTGTTTTTT	CASRDIRDSNEKLFF
NA	many	TRBV28	TRBJ1-5	TGTGCCAGCACCTGGGGCGGTCATAGCAATCAGCCCCAGCATTTT	CASTWGGHSNQPQHF
TRBD2	NA	TRBV20-1	TRBJ2-3	TGCAGTGCTGAGACTAGCGGGAGTCTATGGTATTTT	CSAETSGSLWYF
TRBD1	few	TRBV20-1	TRBJ2-1	TGCAGTGCTAGGCCCCCGAGGGGGCCCCAAGAGACCCAGTTCTTC	CSARPPRGPQETQFF
NA	many	TRBV27	TRBJ2-3	TGTGCCAGCAGTTCCTCAATCCACCTTTTTAGCACAGATACGCAGTATTTT	CASSSSIHLFSTDTQYF
NA	NA	TRBV18	TRBJ2-1	TGTGCCAGCTCAGTTGGGGCTAACAATGAGCAGTTCTTC	CASSVGANNEQFF
NA	many	TRBV28	TRBJ2-7	TGTGCCAGCAGTTTCGGGGGCCAGATAAGCTCCTACGAGCAGTACTTC	CASSFGGQISSYEQYF
NA	many	TRBV12-3/TRBV12-4	TRBJ1-5	TGTGCCAGCAGTTTGCTAGAGGACCAGCCCCAGCATTTT	CASSLLEDQPQHF
TRBD2	many	TRBV20-1	TRBJ2-1	TGCAGTGCTACCCCACTGACTAGCGAAAGCTCCTACAATGAGCAGTTCTTC	CSATPLTSESSYNEQFF
TRBD2	many	TRBV7-6	TRBJ2-1	TGTGCCAGCAGTTCACTAGCGGGAGGCGGCGGGGGGTTCAATGAGCAGTTCTTC	CASSSLAGGGGGFNEQFF
TRBD2	NA	TRBV30	TRBJ2-1	TGTGCCTGGAGTTCGGGACTAGACCCGAGGGATGAGCAGTTCTTC	CAWSSGLDPRDEQFF
NA	NA	TRBV12-3/TRBV12-4	TRBJ2-3	TGTGCCAGCAGCCTCCAGCCCGCAGATACGCAGTATTTT	CASSLQPADTQYF
NA	NA	TRBV5-5	TRBJ2-5	TGTGCCAGCAGCTTGGTGGGAAGAGAGACCCAGTACTTC	CASSLVGRETQYF
TRBD1	NA	TRBV15	TRBJ1-2	TGTGCCACCAGCAGAGATGGGGACAGGCCCTATGGCTACACCTTC	CATSRDGDRPYGYTF
NA	few	TRBV6-1	TRBJ2-5	TGTGCCAGCAGTCCCAGGGACAGGGGAGGACTAGCGGCATCCCAAGAGACCCAGTACTTC	CASSPRDRGGLAASQETQYF
TRBD1	many	TRBV27	TRBJ1-2	TGTGCCAGCAGACCCGGGCCGGGACAGGCATTATATGGCTACACCTTC	CASRPGPGQALYGYTF
NA	few	TRBV28	TRBJ1-2	TGTGCCAGCAGTTTCAATGGCTACACCTTC	CASSFNGYTF
NA	many	TRBV6-1	TRBJ1-1	TGTGCCAGCAGTTATTCAGGGAGAACTTTCTTT	CASSYSGRTFF
TRBD1	few	TRBV29-1	TRBJ1-2	TGCAGCGTTAACCGGGACAGGGGCGACTATGGCTACACCTTC	CSVNRDRGDYGYTF
TRBD2	many	TRBV7-6	TRBJ2-7	TGTGCCAGCAGCTTGGGGACTAGCGGGCTTCAACGCGAGCAGTACTTC	CASSLGTSGLQREQYF
NA	many	TRBV2	TRBJ1-5	TGTGCCAGCAGTAACAGGGTTGTGCAGCCCCAGCATTTT	CASSNRVVQPQHF
TRBD1	many	TRBV28	TRBJ2-5	TGTGCCAGCAGTGGTACAGGGGTTGGGACCCAGTACTTC	CASSGTGVGTQYF
TRBD2	NA	TRBV29-1	TRBJ2-3	TGCAGCGTTGACCTAGCGGGATACGATACGCAGTATTTT	CSVDLAGYDTQYF
TRBD2	NA	TRBV20-1	TRBJ2-7	TGCAGTGCTAGAGATCCGGGACTAGCGGGAGTCATAACGGTCTACGAGCAGTACTTC	CSARDPGLAGVITVYEQYF
TRBD1	NA	TRBV24-1	TRBJ2-2	TGTGCCACCACCGGAGGGACAGGGTCGGGCACCGGGGAGCTGTTTTTT	CATTGGTGSGTGELFF
NA	few	TRBV9	TRBJ2-1	TGTGCCAGCAGCACGGGACGGCAGAGCTACAATGAGCAGTTCTTC	CASSTGRQSYNEQFF
NA	NA	TRBV19	TRBJ2-7	TGTGCCAGTAGTATAGATCGGAGGGGTAACGACGAGCAGTACTTC	CASSIDRRGNDEQYF
NA	few	TRBV7-9	TRBJ1-2	TGTGCCAGCAGCCCCACAGACAGTTCTGGCTACACCTTC	CASSPTDSSGYTF
NA	NA	TRBV3-1	TRBJ1-1	TGTGCCAGCTGGGGGCTCGGCACTGAAGCTTTCTTT	CASWGLGTEAFF
NA	many	TRBV5-1	TRBJ2-5	TGCGCCAGCAGCATGGGACTCCAGTCCGCGGAAGAGACCCAGTACTTC	CASSMGLQSAEETQYF
TRBD1	many	TRBV7-9	TRBJ1-1	TGTGCCAGCAGCCGGGACAGGGTGAACACTGAAGCTTTCTTT	CASSRDRVNTEAFF
TRBD1	NA	TRBV7-9	TRBJ2-3	TGTGCCAGCAGCGTCGGGACAGGGGAAACAGATACGCAGTATTTT	CASSVGTGETDTQYF
NA	NA	TRBV29-1	TRBJ2-3	TGCAGCGGATGGACAGAGGTTCGGGATACGCAGTATTTT	CSGWTEVRDTQYF
NA	few	TRBV30	TRBJ1-3	TGTGCCTGGAGTGTTTCGGGAGGGACCTCTGGAAACACCATATATTTT	CAWSVSGGTSGNTIYF
NA	many	TRBV28	TRBJ2-7	TGTGCCAGCGGATACCCCCCAGGGAGCTACGAGCAGTACTTC	CASGYPPGSYEQYF
NA	NA	TRBV27	TRBJ2-7	TGTGCCAGCAGTCCAGCATGGGGCTACGAGCAGTACTTC	CASSPAWGYEQYF
TRBD2	many	TRBV7-9	TRBJ2-5	TGTGCCATCCTCAGCGGGAGCGGGACCCAGTACTTC	CAILSGSGTQYF
TRBD1	many	TRBV12-3/TRBV12-4	TRBJ1-2	TGTGCCAGCAGCTTGCAGGGGGGCTACTATGGCTACACCTTC	CASSLQGGYYGYTF
TRBD1	many	TRBV12-3/TRBV12-4	TRBJ2-7	TGTGCCAGCAGGGGGGACAGGGCCCACCACGAGCAGTACTTC	CASRGDRAHHEQYF
NA	many	TRBV2	TRBJ2-3	TGTGCCAGCGGAATCTCGGGAGATACGCAGTATTTT	CASGISGDTQYF
TRBD2	NA	TRBV20-1	TRBJ2-3	TGCAGTGCTAAAAAGGGCCGATGGGCGGGAGGGTTTCGCACAGATACGCAGTATTTT	CSAKKGRWAGGFRTDTQYF
TRBD2	NA	TRBV4-3	TRBJ2-2	TGCGCCAGCAGCCAAGAATTGGGAGGGATGAACACCGGGGAGCTGTTTTTT	CASSQELGGMNTGELFF
NA	NA	TRBV20-1	TRBJ2-5	TGCAGTGCTACTTCCCAAGAGACCCAGTACTTC	CSATSQETQYF
TRBD2	NA	TRBV10-2	TRBJ2-3	TGCGCCAGCATTGGCAAGCGGGGGTCGGATACGCAGTATTTT	CASIGKRGSDTQYF
TRBD2	many	TRBV10-3	TRBJ2-1	TGTGCCATCAGCGCGGAGGCGGGAGTAATGAATGAGCAGTTCTTC	CAISAEAGVMNEQFF
NA	few	TRBV27	TRBJ2-3	TGTGCCAGCAGTTTGGCGGGGAGGTTCACAGATACGCAGTATTTT	CASSLAGRFTDTQYF
TRBD2	many	TRBV20-1	TRBJ2-7	TGCAGTGCACCTATAGCGGGAGGCCACTCCTACGAGCAGTACTTC	CSAPIAGGHSYEQYF
TRBD1	NA	TRBV7-9	TRBJ2-7	TGTGCCAGCAGCCCACCGGGACAGGGCCTCTACGAGCAGTACTTC	CASSPPGQGLYEQYF
NA	many	TRBV7-3	TRBJ2-1	TGTGCCAGCAGCTTATTCGGGGATGAGCAGTTCTTC	CASSLFGDEQFF
TRBD1	many	TRBV7-8	TRBJ1-6	TGTGCCAGCAGCCCACTGGGGGGGACAGGGGCTTCACCCCTCCACTTT	CASSPLGGTGASPLHF
NA	few	TRBV3-1	TRBJ2-1	TGTGCCAGCAGCCAAGGGGGATCTCTGATCAGGTTGCAGTTCTTC	CASSQGGSLIRLQFF
NA	many	TRBV29-1	TRBJ2-3	TGCAGCGTGGGACAATTTACAGATACGCAGTATTTT	CSVGQFTDTQYF
NA	NA	TRBV14	TRBJ2-7	TGTGCCAGCAGCCAAGATCGGAGGTGGGGCGTATCCTACGAGCAGTACTTC	CASSQDRRWGVSYEQYF
NA	few	TRBV29-1	TRBJ2-3	TGCAGCGTTTTAAGAGATACGCAGTATTTT	CSVLRDTQYF